Sequencing of this T cell receptor (beta chain) was carried out in a study of cytomegalovirus exposure and HLA in healthy donors. Study-level background: Prior work identified 95 million to 120 million unique TCR beta sequences in some 180 million T cells.

This clone was observed a single time. V shed 5 bases and J 7 bases; nucleotides not matched to a gene: 7. This CDR3 comprises 16 residues. Germline V gene lookup returns CDR1 SGHTA and CDR2 FQGTGA. The primer mix had 60 Vbeta and 13 Jbeta primers. Repertoires were generated with immunoSEQ multiplex PCR, while TCRdb's copy carries only in-frame clones and drops some. The sample contains tens of thousands of clones, roughly 80% of which appear only once. Sequencing was carried out using PBMCs. The origin of this receptor is a human donor in good health. The rearrangement links TRBV7-3 to TRBJ2-2; 13 nucleotides agree with TRBD2. CDR3 protein: CASSPRLAGGFGELFF. In DNA form, the CDR3 reads TGTGCCAGCAGCCCTCGACTAGCGGGAGGTTTCGGGGAGCTGTTTTTT.